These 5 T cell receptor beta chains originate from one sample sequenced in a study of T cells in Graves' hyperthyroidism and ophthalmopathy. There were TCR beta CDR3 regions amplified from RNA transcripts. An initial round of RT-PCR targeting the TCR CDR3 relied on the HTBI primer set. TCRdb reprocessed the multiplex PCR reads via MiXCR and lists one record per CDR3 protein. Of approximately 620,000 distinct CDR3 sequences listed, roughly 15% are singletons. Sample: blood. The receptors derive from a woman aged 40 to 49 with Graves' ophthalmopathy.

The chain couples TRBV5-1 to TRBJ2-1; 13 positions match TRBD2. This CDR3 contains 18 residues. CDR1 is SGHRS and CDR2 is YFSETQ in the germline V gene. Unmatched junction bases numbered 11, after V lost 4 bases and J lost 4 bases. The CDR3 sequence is CASSLRLAGGAGYNEQFF. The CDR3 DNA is TGCGCCAGCAGCCTTCGACTAGCGGGGGGCGCGGGTTACAATGAGCAGTTCTTC.

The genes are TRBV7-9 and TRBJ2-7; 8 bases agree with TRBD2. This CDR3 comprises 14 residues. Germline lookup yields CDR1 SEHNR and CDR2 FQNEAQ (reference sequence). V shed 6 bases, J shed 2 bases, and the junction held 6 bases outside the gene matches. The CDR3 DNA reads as TGTGCCAGCAGTTGGAGCGGGAGCCCCTACGAGCAGTACTTC. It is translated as CASSWSGSPYEQYF.

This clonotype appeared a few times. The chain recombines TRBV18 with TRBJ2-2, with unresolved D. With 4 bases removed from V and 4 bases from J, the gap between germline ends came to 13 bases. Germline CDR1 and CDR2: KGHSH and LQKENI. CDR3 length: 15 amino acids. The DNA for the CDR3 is TGTGCCAGCTCACTCCATGGGCGCGGCACCGGGGAGCTGTTTTTT. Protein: CASSLHGRGTGELFF.

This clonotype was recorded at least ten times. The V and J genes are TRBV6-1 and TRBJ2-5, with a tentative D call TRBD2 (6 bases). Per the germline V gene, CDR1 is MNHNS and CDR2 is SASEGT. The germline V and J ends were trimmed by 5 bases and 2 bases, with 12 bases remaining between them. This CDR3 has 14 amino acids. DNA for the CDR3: TGTGCCAGCAGTAACATCGGGACTCAAGAGACCCAGTACTTC. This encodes CASSNIGTQETQYF.

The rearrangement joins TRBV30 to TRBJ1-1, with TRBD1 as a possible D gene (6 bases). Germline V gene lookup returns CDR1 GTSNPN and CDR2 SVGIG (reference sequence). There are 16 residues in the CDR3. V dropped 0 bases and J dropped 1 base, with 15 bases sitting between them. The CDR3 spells CAWSVQGRAKNTEAFF. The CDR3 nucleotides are TGTGCCTGGAGTGTACAGGGCCGCGCTAAGAACACTGAAGCTTTCTTT.